This is a list of T cell receptor beta chains from one sample in a study of blood T cell repertoires in COVID-19. The assay was immunoSEQ multiplex PCR, and TCRdb's table has in-frame clones only and misses some. The sample lists fewer than 50,000 clones; approximately 90% were seen once. The sequencing sample was made of peripheral blood. These receptors were taken from a man aged 45-60 years with active COVID-19. Both conserved end residues are part of each CDR3. Fields, in order: CDR3 protein, CDR3 DNA, CDR3 length, J gene, V gene, clone size, D gene. A D gene is named only where the DNA matches it firmly. A clone size is listed for some rows: how often the clone was seen (once, few, many), or a class if it is expanded.

CDR3aa: CASSYVEGAVHTEAFF; CDR3nt: TGTGCCAGCAGTTACGTGGAGGGGGCTGTGCACACTGAAGCTTTCTTT; len: 16; j_gene: TRBJ1-1; v_gene: TRBV6-6; abundance: .; d_gene: TRBD1
CDR3aa: CASSTRQGQGNEKLFF; CDR3nt: TGTGCCAGCAGCACTAGACAGGGACAGGGGAATGAAAAACTGTTTTTT; len: 16; j_gene: TRBJ1-4; v_gene: TRBV7-2; abundance: .; d_gene: TRBD1
CDR3aa: CASSAAAGNTIYF; CDR3nt: TGTGCCAGCAGCGCGGCGGCAGGAAACACCATATATTTT; len: 13; j_gene: TRBJ1-3; v_gene: TRBV9; abundance: once; d_gene: .
CDR3aa: CASSDSRGPNTGELFF; CDR3nt: TGTGCCAGCAGTGACTCGCGGGGGCCAAACACCGGGGAGCTGTTTTTT; len: 16; j_gene: TRBJ2-2; v_gene: TRBV2; abundance: .; d_gene: .
CDR3aa: CASSYGTGHNEQFF; CDR3nt: TGTGCCAGCAGTTACGGGACAGGTCACAATGAGCAGTTCTTC; len: 14; j_gene: TRBJ2-1; v_gene: TRBV6-5; abundance: .; d_gene: TRBD1
CDR3aa: CASSAPGGSGELFF; CDR3nt: TGTGCCAGCAGCGCTCCAGGGGGAAGCGGGGAGCTGTTTTTT; len: 14; j_gene: TRBJ2-2; v_gene: TRBV9; abundance: .; d_gene: TRBD1
CDR3aa: CASSLGAGVETQYF; CDR3nt: TGTGCCAGCAGCTTAGGGGCAGGGGTCGAGACCCAGTACTTC; len: 14; j_gene: TRBJ2-5; v_gene: TRBV7-9; abundance: .; d_gene: .
CDR3aa: CASSYSTGQVYEQYF; CDR3nt: TGTGCCAGCAGTTACTCGACCGGACAGGTCTACGAGCAGTACTTC; len: 15; j_gene: TRBJ2-7; v_gene: TRBV6-6; abundance: once; d_gene: TRBD1
CDR3aa: CASSQGTSGGAEETQYF; CDR3nt: TGTGCCAGCAGCCAAGGGACTAGCGGGGGGGCCGAGGAGACCCAGTACTTC; len: 17; j_gene: TRBJ2-5; v_gene: TRBV4-2; abundance: .; d_gene: TRBD2
CDR3aa: CASSPLPPQRSTDTQYF; CDR3nt: TGTGCCAGCTCACCGCTCCCACCGCAGAGGAGCACAGATACGCAGTATTTT; len: 17; j_gene: TRBJ2-3; v_gene: TRBV18; abundance: .; d_gene: .